These 23 T cell receptor beta chains were all obtained from the same sample, sequenced in a study of beta chain features in type 1 diabetes. Study results and caveats: Shorter TCRB CDR3s, moderately but significantly so, were found in Type 1 diabetes patients in all four CD4+ subsets.

TCRB transcripts that were expressed got sequenced, as all of the isolated RNA had been reverse transcribed. Libraries were prepared by immunoSEQ multiplex PCR; TCRdb keeps only in-frame clonotypes and omits some of them. The table includes roughly 150,000 clones, around 9.7% detected once. Which antigens these TCRs recognize remains unknown. The sequenced sample consisted of central memory CD4+ T cells from blood. Every receptor here comes from a woman in her 30s with type 1 diabetes.

The CDR3 DNA reads as TGCGCCAGCAGCTTCCGAGGGACAGCCGAGCAGTACTTC. Translated, it gives CASSFRGTAEQYF. The chain couples TRBV5-1 to TRBJ2-7; 7 nucleotides match TRBD1. Germline V gene data show CDR1 as SGHRS and CDR2 as YFSETQ. This CDR3 has 13 residues. V trimming: 2 bases; J trimming: 6 bases; junction bases outside the gene matches: 5.

The V call is TRBV6-6, the J call TRBJ1-1, with 9 bases identical to TRBD1. With V trimmed by 5 bases and J by 11 bases, 12 bases remained unmatched. This CDR3 is built from 14 residues. Germline V gene data show CDR1 as MNHNY and CDR2 as SVGAGI (reference sequence). In DNA, the CDR3 is TGTGCCAGCAGTGCCCCGGGACAGGGAGACCGGGCTTTCTTT. Amino acids: CASSAPGQGDRAFF.

The V call is TRBV27, the J call TRBJ1-1; maybe TRBD1 (5 bases). Trimming cost V 4 bases and J 1 base, with 7 bases left between them. The CDR3 covers 13 residues. Germline lookup yields CDR1 MNHEY and CDR2 SMNVEV (reference sequence). Here the CDR3 DNA reads TGTGCCAGCAGTTGGGGGGGGAACACTGAAGCTTTCTTT. This gives the protein CASSWGGNTEAFF.

This chain uses TRBV4-2 with TRBJ2-5; TRBD2 is a possible D gene (5 bases). V lost 10 bases to trimming and J lost 0 bases, with 6 bases between them. This CDR3 has 11 amino acids. Germline-derived CDR1 and CDR2 are LGHNA and YNFKEQ. The CDR3 DNA is TGTGCCACGGGGAACCAAGAGACCCAGTACTTC. It translates to CATGNQETQYF.

The chain employs TRBV7-3 and TRBJ2-1; D is possibly TRBD1 (5 bases). The germline V gene encodes CDR1 SGHTA and CDR2 FQGTGA. Trimming left V 5 bases short and J 0 bases short, with 8 bases between. The CDR3 runs 14 residues. The CDR3 protein is CASSPDSSYNEQFF. CDR3 nucleotide sequence: TGTGCCAGCAGCCCAGACAGCTCCTACAATGAGCAGTTCTTC.

This chain uses TRBV9 with TRBJ2-5, with D possibly TRBD1 on 5 matching bases. Germline V gene sequence: CDR1 SGDLS, CDR2 YYNGEE. This CDR3 contains 12 residues. V lost 4 bases and J 5 bases, leaving 9 bases between the germline ends. Written as DNA, the CDR3 is TGTGCCAGCAGCAGAGCAGGGGAGACCCAGTACTTC. Translation: CASSRAGETQYF.

The rearrangement links TRBV28 to TRBJ2-7; 11 nucleotides match TRBD2. The CDR3 extends over 14 amino acids. From germline, CDR1 is MDHEN and CDR2 SYDVKM. V lost 2 bases to trimming and J lost 6 bases; unmatched junction nucleotides: 3. The CDR3 nucleotides are TGTGCCAGCAGTTTAACTAGCGGGAGTAGCGAGCAGTACTTC. This gives the protein CASSLTSGSSEQYF.

This clone has just a few counts. The rearrangement links TRBV5-4 to TRBJ2-1; 10 nucleotides match TRBD2. The CDR3 has 16 residues. V trimming: 0 bases; J trimming: 8 bases; junction bases outside the gene matches: 8. The V gene's germline CDR1 is SGHNT and CDR2 YYREEE (reference sequence). The CDR3 DNA is TGTGCCAGCAGCTTGGCCACGCTAGCGGGAGTTGATGAGCAGTTCTTC. Translating it yields CASSLATLAGVDEQFF. Full variable domain (missing parts from reference TRBV5-4 and TRBJ2-1): ETGVTQSPTHLIKTRGQQVTLRCSSQSGHNTVSWYQQALGQGPQFIFQYYREEENGRGNFPPRFSGLQFPNYSSELNVNALELDDSALYLCASSLATLAGVDEQFFGPGTRLTVL.

This clone was counted a few times. CDR3 DNA sequence: TGTGCCTGGAGTATGGACATTTTGGGTGAAAAACTGTTTTTT. It yields the protein CAWSMDILGEKLFF. This sequence joins TRBV30 and TRBJ1-4; a possible D gene is TRBD1 (5 bases). Germline CDR1 GTSNPN, CDR2 SVGIG (reference sequence). CDR3 length: 14 residues. The V end was cut by 2 bases, the J end by 7 bases, with 14 bases between.

The rearrangement uses TRBV6-5 and TRBJ1-1; possible D gene TRBD1, 6 bases. The germline V gene encodes CDR1 MNHEY and CDR2 SVGAGI. CDR3 length equals 15 residues. The V gene lost 2 bases and the J gene lost 3 bases, with 13 bases spanning the gap. The CDR3 is CASSYDRTAYTEAFF. The CDR3 DNA follows: TGTGCCAGCAGTTACGACCGGACAGCCTACACTGAAGCTTTCTTT.

This clone was recorded a few times. The chain links TRBV7-9 to TRBJ1-2; 7 bases are a match to TRBD1. The germline V gene encodes CDR1 SEHNR and CDR2 FQNEAQ (reference sequence). With 5 bases clipped from V and 4 bases from J, the junction kept 7 bases outside the gene matches. This CDR3 comprises 14 residues. CDR3 nucleotides: TGTGCCAGCAGCGCCTCAGGGGGAGGCTATGGCTACACCTTC. Encoded protein: CASSASGGGYGYTF.

The chain links TRBV10-2 to TRBJ1-5; no firm D call. Germline values: CDR1 WSHSY, CDR2 SAAADI. CDR3 size: 14 residues. Deletions cut 0 bases from V and 6 bases from J, with 9 bases between. CDR3: CASSESSVSQPQHF. CDR3 DNA sequence: TGCGCCAGCAGTGAGTCGTCAGTAAGTCAGCCCCAGCATTTT.

The genes are TRBV28 and TRBJ1-4, with D possibly TRBD1 on 6 matching bases. The CDR3 contains 15 residues. The V end lost 5 bases, the J end lost 7 bases, and 17 bases lay between the germline ends. Germline V CDR1 and CDR2: MDHEN, SYDVKM. In DNA form, the CDR3 reads TGTGCCAGCAGTCACCCGACAGGTATGGGTGAAAAACTGTTTTTT. Its protein is CASSHPTGMGEKLFF.

The V and J genes are TRBV6-5 and TRBJ2-7, with TRBD2 as a possible D gene (6 bases). The V end was cut by 7 bases, the J end by 2 bases, with 12 bases between. The CDR3 is 13 residues long. Germline values: CDR1 MNHEY, CDR2 SVGAGI. The CDR3 here is CASKTGEAYEQYF. The CDR3, as DNA: TGTGCCAGCAAAACGGGAGAGGCCTACGAGCAGTACTTC.

The chain carries TRBV5-6 and TRBJ2-4, with a possible D match to TRBD2 (6 bases). This CDR3 comprises 14 residues. Looked up from germline, CDR1 is SGHDT and CDR2 is YYEEEE. The germline V and J ends were trimmed by 4 bases and 0 bases, with 8 bases remaining between them. CDR3 nucleotides: TGTGCCAGCAGCCCGGGGGTAGCCAAAAACATTCAGTACTTC. Amino acids: CASSPGVAKNIQYF.

This clone was counted between two and nine times. The chain recombines TRBV2 with TRBJ2-5; no clear D gene. The CDR3 has 13 residues. The V gene lost 5 bases and the J gene lost 3 bases, with 10 bases spanning the gap. CDR1 and CDR2 from the germline V gene are SNHLY and FYNNEI. The CDR3 coding sequence is TGTGCCAGCAGTCCCACGGTGGAAGAGACCCAGTACTTC. This codes for CASSPTVEETQYF. Complete variable domain (other parts from reference TRBV2 and TRBJ2-5): EPEVTQTPSHQVTQMGQEVILRCVPISNHLYFYWYRQILGQKVEFLVSFYNNEISEKSEIFDDQFSVERPDGSNFTLKIRSTKLEDSAMYFCASSPTVEETQYFGPGTRLLVL.

This chain joins TRBV28 and TRBJ2-5; the match to TRBD2 covers 10 bases. V lost 4 bases, J lost 5 bases, and 10 bases stayed unmatched. The CDR3 spans 16 residues. The V gene's germline CDR1 is MDHEN and CDR2 SYDVKM. The CDR3 here is CASSSLAGARSETQYF. CDR3 nucleotides: TGTGCCAGCAGTTCCCTAGCGGGAGCGAGGTCGGAGACCCAGTACTTC. Using reference TRBV28 and TRBJ2-5 for the parts outside the CDR3, the full variable domain is DVKVTQSSRYLVKRTGEKVFLECVQDMDHENMFWYRQDPGLGLRLIYFSYDVKMKEKGDIPEGYSVSREKKERFSLILESASTNQTSMYLCASSSLAGARSETQYFGPGTRLLVL.

The chain employs TRBV28 and TRBJ2-4, with D perhaps matching TRBD2 (6 bases). Germline values: CDR1 MDHEN, CDR2 SYDVKM. V was cut by 5 bases and J by 7 bases, with 15 bases left in between. The CDR3 has 14 amino acids. The CDR3 here is CASSLPDGGNIQYF. The CDR3 DNA is TGTGCCAGCAGTCTACCGGACGGAGGGAACATTCAGTACTTC.

This chain uses TRBV5-4 with TRBJ1-2; weak D call: TRBD1 (5 bases). The CDR3 runs 13 residues. V lost 1 base to trimming and J lost 7 bases, with 11 bases between them. The V gene's germline CDR1 is SGHNT and CDR2 YYREEE (reference sequence). The CDR3 coding sequence is TGTGCCAGCAGCTTGCGGCAGGGTGGTGGCTACACCTTC. Its protein is CASSLRQGGGYTF.

This clone was counted ten times or more. This sequence joins TRBV7-8 and TRBJ2-1; TRBD2 is a possible D gene (7 bases). The V gene's germline CDR1 is SGHVS and CDR2 FQNEAQ. This CDR3 spans 15 amino acids. Trimming took off 2 bases at V and 2 bases at J, with 10 bases between the two ends. DNA for the CDR3: TGTGCCAGCAGCTTACGGGGGGCTACCTACAATGAGCAGTTCTTC. Its translation: CASSLRGATYNEQFF.

The chain combines TRBV5-1 with TRBJ2-7; a possible D gene is TRBD2 (5 bases). V was clipped by 2 bases and J by 0 bases, with 12 bases between them. Germline CDR1 SGHRS, CDR2 YFSETQ. The CDR3 loop spans 15 amino acids. CDR3 nucleotides: TGCGCCAGCAGCTTTCTACCGGGGAGCTCCTACGAGCAGTACTTC. As protein: CASSFLPGSSYEQYF.

This clone appeared a few times. The chain is built from TRBV5-1 and TRBJ2-1, with D possibly TRBD2 on 5 matching bases. Trimming left V 4 bases short and J 9 bases short, with 14 bases between. The CDR3 runs 13 residues. The germline CDR1 and CDR2 sequences are SGHRS and YFSETQ. DNA of the CDR3: TGCGCCAGCAGCGAGGGAGACTTGGGTGAGCAGTTCTTC. Translation: CASSEGDLGEQFF.

The chain is built from TRBV19 and TRBJ2-1; TRBD1 might be the D (5 bases). Germline assignment: CDR1 LNHDA and CDR2 SQIVND (reference sequence). Deletions cut 2 bases from V and 6 bases from J, with 11 bases between. The CDR3 spans 14 residues. The CDR3 coding sequence is TGTGCCAGTAGTATACCAGGGTCTCCCAATGAGCAGTTCTTC. The encoded protein is CASSIPGSPNEQFF.